The rows below give T cell receptor beta chains drawn from one sample of a study of blood T cell repertoires in COVID-19. Assay: immunoSEQ multiplex PCR; the TCRdb copy retains only in-frame clones and omits some. The table lists fewer than 150,000 clones, around 85% of them singletons, with around 4.5% in the top ten. The sequenced sample consisted of peripheral blood. The receptors come from a human donor in a cohort sampled during active COVID-19. CDR3s include the opening cysteine and the closing phenylalanine or tryptophan. A D gene is named only where the DNA matches it firmly. Expanded clones get a size class; other rows say once, few or many, or leave the size out.

J gene: TRBJ2-4
V gene: TRBV29-1
clone size: .
D gene: .
CDR3 DNA: TGCAGCGTTGACGGGGGAAGGGCCAAAAACATTCAGTACTTC
CDR3 protein: CSVDGGRAKNIQYF

J gene: TRBJ2-2
V gene: TRBV9
clone size: .
D gene: .
CDR3 DNA: TGTGCCAGCAGCGTCACGGGGAACACCGGGGAGCTGTTTTTT
CDR3 protein: CASSVTGNTGELFF

J gene: TRBJ2-6
V gene: TRBV14
clone size: .
D gene: .
CDR3 DNA: TGTGCCAGCAGCCAAGTTCGTATTTTATCTCGAAACCAAAACAGGCTCTCTGGGGCCAACGTCCTGACTTTC
CDR3 protein: CASSQVRILSRNQNRLSGANVLTF

J gene: TRBJ2-1
V gene: TRBV20-1
clone size: .
D gene: TRBD2
CDR3 DNA: TGCAGTGCTAGTTTGGGGGGGGGCTACAATGAGCAGTTCTTC
CDR3 protein: CSASLGGGYNEQFF

J gene: TRBJ1-6
V gene: TRBV27
clone size: once
D gene: .
CDR3 DNA: TGTGCCAGCAGTCCCCTCCCCGGGACAATGAATTCACCCCTCCACTTT
CDR3 protein: CASSPLPGTMNSPLHF

J gene: TRBJ2-3
V gene: TRBV4-3
clone size: .
D gene: TRBD2
CDR3 DNA: TGCGCCAGCAGCCCGAACTTCGGGACTAGCGGGAGGGGTACGCAGTATTTT
CDR3 protein: CASSPNFGTSGRGTQYF

J gene: TRBJ1-1
V gene: TRBV6-5
clone size: .
D gene: .
CDR3 DNA: TGTGCCAGCACCGTAGGGCCGGGGGGGACTGAAGCTTTCTTT
CDR3 protein: CASTVGPGGTEAFF

J gene: TRBJ2-3
V gene: TRBV27
clone size: .
D gene: .
CDR3 DNA: TGTGCCAGCAGATCCCATAGCGGTTCTAGCACAGATACGCAGTATTTT
CDR3 protein: CASRSHSGSSTDTQYF

J gene: TRBJ2-2
V gene: TRBV7-2
clone size: .
D gene: TRBD1
CDR3 DNA: TGTGCCAGCAGCCCCGGGACAGGGATCCGGGAGCTGTTTTTT
CDR3 protein: CASSPGTGIRELFF

J gene: TRBJ1-3
V gene: TRBV18
clone size: .
D gene: .
CDR3 DNA: TGTGCCAGCTCACCAAGTCAGGGTTTGTCTGGAAACACCATATATTTT
CDR3 protein: CASSPSQGLSGNTIYF

J gene: TRBJ2-3
V gene: TRBV3-1/TRBV3-2
clone size: few
D gene: .
CDR3 DNA: TGTGCCAGCAGCCAAACACAGTACACAGATACGCAGTATTTT
CDR3 protein: CASSQTQYTDTQYF

J gene: TRBJ1-2
V gene: TRBV19
clone size: .
D gene: TRBD1
CDR3 DNA: TGTGCCAGTTTTTACGACAGGGACGGCGGCTACACCTTC
CDR3 protein: CASFYDRDGGYTF

J gene: TRBJ1-1
V gene: TRBV19
clone size: .
D gene: .
CDR3 DNA: TGTGCCAGTAGTATCGGGACTGAAGCTTTCTTT
CDR3 protein: CASSIGTEAFF

J gene: TRBJ2-7
V gene: TRBV15
clone size: .
D gene: .
CDR3 DNA: TGTGCCACCAGCAGCGACATTGGCGAGCAGTACTTC
CDR3 protein: CATSSDIGEQYF

J gene: TRBJ2-2
V gene: TRBV5-1
clone size: .
D gene: .
CDR3 DNA: TGCGCCAGCAGCTCCTTAAACACCGGGGAGCTGTTTTTT
CDR3 protein: CASSSLNTGELFF

J gene: TRBJ2-7
V gene: TRBV5-1
clone size: .
D gene: .
CDR3 DNA: TGCGCCAGCAGCTTGGCCTCTGGCCAGTTCTTTTACGAGCAGTACTTC
CDR3 protein: CASSLASGQFFYEQYF

J gene: TRBJ2-7
V gene: TRBV18
clone size: .
D gene: .
CDR3 DNA: TGTGCCAGCTCACCCGGGTCGTCCTACGAGCAGTACTTC
CDR3 protein: CASSPGSSYEQYF